The source of this T cell receptor (beta chain) is a study of blood T cell repertoires in COVID-19. Data came from immunoSEQ multiplex PCR; TCRdb stores just in-frame clones and leaves some out. The sample yields fewer than 90,000 clones, 90% to 95% seen once. Germline V gene data show CDR1 as MDHEN and CDR2 as SYDVKM. CDR3 length: 15 amino acids. J was trimmed by 5 bases and V by 5 bases; bases with no gene match: 11. The chain uses TRBV28 and TRBJ2-7; TRBD2 matches at 8 bases. The specimen was peripheral blood. The TCR comes from a human donor with active COVID-19. The donor label of this sample is uncertain. As DNA, the CDR3 is TGTGCCAGCAGTAATACGGGACTAGTCAACCACGAGCAGTACTTC. Translated: CASSNTGLVNHEQYF.